The 17 T cell receptor beta chains below were found in one sample sequenced in a study of human CD8 memory T cell subsets (TCRdb year 2020). Sequencing used a NextSeq 550. A Human TCR Profiling Kit was used to prepare UMI-labeled 5' RACE TCRbeta libraries. TCRdb reanalyzed the reads, keeping one entry per CDR3 protein sequence and omitting DNA. The sample's table covers more than 10,000 distinct CDR3 sequences. The ten largest clonotypes hold approximately 16% of the sample. The sequencing sample was made of CD8+ stem-like memory T cells (TSCM and TCM) sorted from PBMCs. This sample's cell subset or site label indicates: stem-like memory CD8 T cells (TSTEM), CCR7+ PD-1- TIGIT-. These receptors were collected from a human donor in good health.

The V call is TRBV28, the J call TRBJ2-3; TCRdb's D call of TRBD1 is untestable without DNA. CDR3 length: 14 amino acids. Germline assignment: CDR1 MDHEN and CDR2 SYDVKM. This CDR3 is CASSWGQATDTQYF.

The chain joins TRBV9 to TRBJ2-2. This CDR3 has 12 residues. Germline V CDR1 and CDR2: SGDLS, YYNGEE. CDR3 sequence: CASRSPTGELFF.

The CDR3 here is CASSLSAEAYSPLHF. This sequence joins TRBV27 and TRBJ1-6. The CDR3 extends over 15 amino acids. Germline V CDR1 and CDR2: MNHEY, SMNVEV (reference sequence).

The rearrangement uses TRBV29-1 and TRBJ2-7; as DNA is missing, the TRBD2 call by TCRdb cannot be tested. The CDR3 has 14 amino acids. The germline CDR1 and CDR2 sequences are SQVTM and ANQGSEA. The CDR3 reads CSVPSDSRAYEQYF.

The gene calls are TRBV6-6 and TRBJ2-1; checking the TCRdb D call of TRBD2 is not possible without DNA. The CDR3 is made up of 12 amino acids. Germline CDR1 and CDR2: MNHNY and SVGAGI (reference sequence). The CDR3: CASALVDDEQFF.

The gene calls are TRBV11-2 and TRBJ2-3. The CDR3 runs to 11 residues. Germline CDR1 reads SGHAT; CDR2 reads FQNNGV. CDR3 residues: CASTATDTQYF.

This clonotype is labeled medium-sized (0.01 to 0.1%) based on frequency. J is TRBJ1-2 and V is TRBV30; lacking DNA, the TRBD1 call made by TCRdb goes unchecked. The germline V gene encodes CDR1 GTSNPN and CDR2 SVGIG (reference sequence). The CDR3 contains 13 residues. The CDR3 region is CACLGQPNYGYTF.

Considering frequency, this clonotype is medium-sized. This chain joins TRBV5-5 and TRBJ2-3. From germline, CDR1 is SGHKS and CDR2 YYEKEE (reference sequence). The CDR3 covers 14 residues. The CDR3 region is CASSLGASTDTQYF.

The chain couples TRBV10-1 to TRBJ2-1; checking the TCRdb D call of TRBD2 is not possible without DNA. This CDR3 is 15 amino acids long. Germline values: CDR1 WNHNN, CDR2 SYGVQD (reference sequence). The CDR3 is CASSTREASYNEQFF.

The chain recombines TRBV28 with TRBJ2-1; the TRBD2 assignment by TCRdb is unverifiable without DNA. CDR1 MDHEN and CDR2 SYDVKM come from the germline V gene. This CDR3 has 19 residues. The CDR3 here is CASSLRFEASGRADVEQFF.

This chain joins TRBV6-1 and TRBJ1-2; with no DNA, the TCRdb D assignment of TRBD1 cannot be verified. CDR3 length: 16 residues. Per germline, CDR1 MNHNS and CDR2 SASEGT. The CDR3 protein is CASSLKTGTGKFGYTF.

This sequence joins TRBV11-3 and TRBJ1-1; TCRdb outputs TRBD1, but without DNA this stays unchecked. Per the germline V gene, CDR1 is SGHNT and CDR2 is YENEEA. This CDR3 region has 12 residues. The CDR3 sequence: CASSLGGKEAFF.

CDR3 sequence reads: CASRLAGANTGELFF. This rearrangement joins TRBV19 to TRBJ2-2; TCRdb outputs TRBD2, but without DNA this stays unchecked. Germline assignment: CDR1 LNHDA and CDR2 SQIVND (reference sequence). The CDR3 spans 15 residues. Full variable domain (outside the CDR3, taken from reference TRBV19 and TRBJ2-2): DGGITQSPKYLFRKEGQNVTLSCEQNLNHDAMYWYRQDPGQGLRLIYYSQIVNDFQKGDIAEGYSVSREKKESFPLTVTSAQKNPTAFYLCASRLAGANTGELFFGEGSRLTVL.

This sequence joins TRBV5-3 and TRBJ2-1; TCRdb returns TRBD2, unconfirmable since there is no DNA. TRBV5-3 is an open reading frame whose function is uncertain. The CDR3 contains 18 residues. Here the CDR3 reads CARSLASILAGRGVEQFF.

According to its frequency, this clonotype is medium-sized (0.01 to 0.1%). V usage is TRBV3-1 and J usage is TRBJ1-5. The germline V gene encodes CDR1 LGHDT and CDR2 YNNKEL (reference sequence). The CDR3 runs to 16 residues. The CDR3 sequence is CASSQDFIGANQPQHF.

This chain connects TRBV24-1 to TRBJ2-2; as DNA is missing, the TRBD2 call by TCRdb cannot be tested. The CDR3 contains 16 residues. Germline-derived CDR1 and CDR2 are KGHDR and SFDVKD. CDR3 region: CATSDWTSGGAGELFF.

This chain links TRBV20-1 with TRBJ2-1; the D call of TRBD1 rests on TCRdb alone, since no DNA is present to check it. Germline V lookup: CDR1 DFQATT, CDR2 SNEGSKA (reference sequence). CDR3 length: 13 residues. CDR3 sequence reads: CSARAGHHNEQFF.